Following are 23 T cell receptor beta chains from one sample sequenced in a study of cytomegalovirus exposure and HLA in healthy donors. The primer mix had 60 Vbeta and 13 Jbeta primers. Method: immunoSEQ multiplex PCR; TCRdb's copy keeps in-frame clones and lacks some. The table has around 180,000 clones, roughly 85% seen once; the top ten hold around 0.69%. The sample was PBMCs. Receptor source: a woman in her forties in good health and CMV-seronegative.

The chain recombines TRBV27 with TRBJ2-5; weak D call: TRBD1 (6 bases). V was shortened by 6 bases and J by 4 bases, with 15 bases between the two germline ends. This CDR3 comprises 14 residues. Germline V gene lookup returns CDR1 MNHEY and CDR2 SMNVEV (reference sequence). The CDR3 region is CASRTGTRGETQYF. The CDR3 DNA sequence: TGTGCCAGCAGGACTGGGACCAGGGGAGAGACCCAGTACTTC.

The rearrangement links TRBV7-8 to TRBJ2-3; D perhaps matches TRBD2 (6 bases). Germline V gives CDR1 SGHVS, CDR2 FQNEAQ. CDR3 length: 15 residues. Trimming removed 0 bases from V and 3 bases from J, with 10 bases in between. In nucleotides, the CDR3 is TGTGCCAGCAGCTTAGCGACGGGGGAGACAGATACGCAGTATTTT. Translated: CASSLATGETDTQYF.

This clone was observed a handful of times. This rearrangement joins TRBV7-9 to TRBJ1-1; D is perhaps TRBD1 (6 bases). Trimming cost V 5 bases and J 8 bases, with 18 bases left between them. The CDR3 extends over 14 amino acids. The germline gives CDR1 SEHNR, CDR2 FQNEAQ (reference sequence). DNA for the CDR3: TGTGCCAGCAGCCTTATAAACAGGGACCTAGAAGCTTTCTTT. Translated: CASSLINRDLEAFF.

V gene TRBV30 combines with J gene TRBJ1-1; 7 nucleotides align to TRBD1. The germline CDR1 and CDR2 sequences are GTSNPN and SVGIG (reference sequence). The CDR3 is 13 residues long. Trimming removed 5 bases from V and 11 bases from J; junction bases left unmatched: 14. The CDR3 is CAWSSTGLASAFF. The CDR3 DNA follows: TGTGCCTGGTCATCGACAGGGCTAGCTTCGGCTTTCTTT.

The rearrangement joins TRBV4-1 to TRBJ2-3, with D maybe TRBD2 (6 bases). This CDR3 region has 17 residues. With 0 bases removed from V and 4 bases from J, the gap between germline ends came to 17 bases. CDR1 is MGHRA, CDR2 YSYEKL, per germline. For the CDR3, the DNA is TGCGCCAGCAGCCAAGAAGGCGCTAGCGTGGACCCAGATACGCAGTATTTT. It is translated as CASSQEGASVDPDTQYF.

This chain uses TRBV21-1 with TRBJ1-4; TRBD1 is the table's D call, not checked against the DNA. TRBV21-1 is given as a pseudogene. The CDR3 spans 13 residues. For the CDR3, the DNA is TGTGCCAGCAGCAGGACGCCAGGGGAAAAACTGTTTTTT. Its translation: CASSRTPGEKLFF.

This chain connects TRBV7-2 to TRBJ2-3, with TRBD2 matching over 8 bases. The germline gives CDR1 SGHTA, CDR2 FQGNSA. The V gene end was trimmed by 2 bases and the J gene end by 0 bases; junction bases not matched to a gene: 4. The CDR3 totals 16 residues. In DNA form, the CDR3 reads TGTGCCAGCAGCTTACTGTCTAGCGGGAGCACAGATACGCAGTATTTT. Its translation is CASSLLSSGSTDTQYF. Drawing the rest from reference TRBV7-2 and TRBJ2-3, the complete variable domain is GAGVSQSPSNKVTEKGKDVELRCDPISGHTALYWYRQSLGQGLEFLIYFQGNSAPDKSGLPSDRFSAERTGGSVSTLTIQRTQQEDSAVYLCASSLLSSGSTDTQYFGPGTRLTVL.

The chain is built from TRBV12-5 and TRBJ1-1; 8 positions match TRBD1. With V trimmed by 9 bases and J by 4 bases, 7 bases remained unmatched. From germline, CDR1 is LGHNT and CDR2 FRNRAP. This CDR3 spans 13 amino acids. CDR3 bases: TGTGCTAGCCAGTCAACAGGGGGCACTGAAGCTTTCTTT. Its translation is CASQSTGGTEAFF.

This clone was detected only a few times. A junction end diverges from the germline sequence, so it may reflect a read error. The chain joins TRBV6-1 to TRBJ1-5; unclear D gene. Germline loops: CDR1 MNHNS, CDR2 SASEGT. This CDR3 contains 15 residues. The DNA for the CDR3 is TGTGCCAGCAGCGAAGGCGTAACCTCCGATCAGCCCCAGCATTTT. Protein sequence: CASSEGVTSDQPQHF.

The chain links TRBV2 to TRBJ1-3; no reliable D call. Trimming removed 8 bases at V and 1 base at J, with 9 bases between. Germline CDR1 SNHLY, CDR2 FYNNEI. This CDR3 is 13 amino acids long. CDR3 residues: CASYGVSGNTIYF. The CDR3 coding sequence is TGTGCCAGCTACGGTGTATCTGGAAACACCATATATTTT.

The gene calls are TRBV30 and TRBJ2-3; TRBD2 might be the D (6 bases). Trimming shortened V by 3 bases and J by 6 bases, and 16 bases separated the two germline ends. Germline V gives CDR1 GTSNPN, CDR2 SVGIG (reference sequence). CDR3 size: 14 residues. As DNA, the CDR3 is TGTGCCTGGAGCCTGGGGGGAGAGATCGATACGCAGTATTTT. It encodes CAWSLGGEIDTQYF.

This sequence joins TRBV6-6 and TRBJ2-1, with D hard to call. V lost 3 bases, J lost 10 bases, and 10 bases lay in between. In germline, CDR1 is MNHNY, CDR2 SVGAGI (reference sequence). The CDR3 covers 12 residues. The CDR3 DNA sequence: TGTGCCAGCAGTTATATAATGCAGGAGCAGTTCTTC. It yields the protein CASSYIMQEQFF.

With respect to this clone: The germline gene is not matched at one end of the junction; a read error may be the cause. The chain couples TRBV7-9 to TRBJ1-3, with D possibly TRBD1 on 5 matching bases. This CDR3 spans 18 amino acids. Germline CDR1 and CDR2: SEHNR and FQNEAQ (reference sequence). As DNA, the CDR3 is TGTTCCAGCAGCTTATCTTTGGGAGGGGCCAGCTCTGGAAACACCATATATTTT. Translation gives CSSSLSLGGASSGNTIYF.

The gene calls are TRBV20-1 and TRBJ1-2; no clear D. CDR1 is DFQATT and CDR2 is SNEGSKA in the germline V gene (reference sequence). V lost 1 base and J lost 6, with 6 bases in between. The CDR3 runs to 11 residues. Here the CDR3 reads CSARGQDGYTF. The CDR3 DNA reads TGCAGTGCTAGAGGTCAGGATGGCTACACCTTC.

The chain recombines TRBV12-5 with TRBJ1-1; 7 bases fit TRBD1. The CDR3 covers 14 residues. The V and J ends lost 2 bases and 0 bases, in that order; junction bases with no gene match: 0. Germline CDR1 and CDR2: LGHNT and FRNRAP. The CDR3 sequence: CASGLTGVNTEAFF. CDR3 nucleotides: TGTGCTAGTGGTTTGACAGGGGTGAACACTGAAGCTTTCTTT.

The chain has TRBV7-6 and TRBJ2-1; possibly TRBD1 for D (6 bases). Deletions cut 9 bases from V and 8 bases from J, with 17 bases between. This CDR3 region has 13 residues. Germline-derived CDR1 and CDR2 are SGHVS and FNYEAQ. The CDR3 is CARDSWDRDEQFF. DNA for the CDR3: TGTGCCAGGGACAGTTGGGACCGCGATGAGCAGTTCTTC.

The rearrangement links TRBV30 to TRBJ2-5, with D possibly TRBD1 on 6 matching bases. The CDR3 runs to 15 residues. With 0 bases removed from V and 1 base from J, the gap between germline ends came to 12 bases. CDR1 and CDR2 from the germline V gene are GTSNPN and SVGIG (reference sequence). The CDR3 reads CAWSVLGTSQETQYF. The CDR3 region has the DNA TGTGCCTGGAGTGTACTCGGGACAAGCCAAGAGACCCAGTACTTC.

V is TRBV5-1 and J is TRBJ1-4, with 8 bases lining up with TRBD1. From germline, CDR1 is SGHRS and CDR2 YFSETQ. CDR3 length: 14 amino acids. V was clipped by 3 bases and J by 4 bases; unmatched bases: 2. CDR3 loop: CASSSDRVNEKLFF. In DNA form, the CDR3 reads TGCGCCAGCAGCTCGGACAGGGTTAATGAAAAACTGTTTTTT.

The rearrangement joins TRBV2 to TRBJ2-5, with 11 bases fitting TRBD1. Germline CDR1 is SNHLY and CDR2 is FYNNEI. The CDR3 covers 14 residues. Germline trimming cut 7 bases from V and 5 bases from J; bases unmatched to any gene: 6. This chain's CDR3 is CASTDRGQMETQYF. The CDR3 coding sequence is TGTGCCAGCACGGACAGGGGGCAGATGGAGACCCAGTACTTC.

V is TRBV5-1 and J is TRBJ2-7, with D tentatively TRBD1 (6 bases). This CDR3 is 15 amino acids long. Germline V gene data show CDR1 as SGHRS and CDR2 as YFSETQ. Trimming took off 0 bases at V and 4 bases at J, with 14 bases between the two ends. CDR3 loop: CASSLAQGPIYEQYF. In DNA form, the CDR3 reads TGCGCCAGCAGCTTGGCACAGGGACCTATTTACGAGCAGTACTTC. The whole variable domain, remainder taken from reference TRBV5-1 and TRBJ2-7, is KAGVTQTPRYLIKTRGQQVTLSCSPISGHRSVSWYQQTPGQGLQFLFEYFSETQRNKGNFPGRFSGRQFSNSRSEMNVSTLELGDSALYLCASSLAQGPIYEQYFGPGTRLTVT.

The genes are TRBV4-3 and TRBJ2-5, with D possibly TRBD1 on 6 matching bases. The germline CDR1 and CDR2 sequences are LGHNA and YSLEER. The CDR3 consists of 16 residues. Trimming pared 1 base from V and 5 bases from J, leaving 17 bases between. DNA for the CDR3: TGCGCCAGCAGCCAAGGGCACAGGGCGTCATGGGAGACCCAGTACTTC. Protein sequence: CASSQGHRASWETQYF.

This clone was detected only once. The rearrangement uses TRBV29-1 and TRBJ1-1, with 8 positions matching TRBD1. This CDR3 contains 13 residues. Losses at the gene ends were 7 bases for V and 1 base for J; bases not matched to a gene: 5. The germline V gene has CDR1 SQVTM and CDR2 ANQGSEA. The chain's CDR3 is CSAGQGWNTEAFF. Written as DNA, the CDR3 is TGCAGCGCCGGACAGGGTTGGAACACTGAAGCTTTCTTT.

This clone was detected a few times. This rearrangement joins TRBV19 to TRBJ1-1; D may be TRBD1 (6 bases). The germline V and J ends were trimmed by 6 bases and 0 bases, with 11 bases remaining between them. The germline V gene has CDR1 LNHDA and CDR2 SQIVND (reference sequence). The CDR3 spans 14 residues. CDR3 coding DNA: TGTGCCAGTAGACGACAGGTCATGAACACTGAAGCTTTCTTT. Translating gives CASRRQVMNTEAFF. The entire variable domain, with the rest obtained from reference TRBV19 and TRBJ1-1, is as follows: DGGITQSPKYLFRKEGQNVTLSCEQNLNHDAMYWYRQDPGQGLRLIYYSQIVNDFQKGDIAEGYSVSREKKESFPLTVTSAQKNPTAFYLCASRRQVMNTEAFFGQGTRLTVV.